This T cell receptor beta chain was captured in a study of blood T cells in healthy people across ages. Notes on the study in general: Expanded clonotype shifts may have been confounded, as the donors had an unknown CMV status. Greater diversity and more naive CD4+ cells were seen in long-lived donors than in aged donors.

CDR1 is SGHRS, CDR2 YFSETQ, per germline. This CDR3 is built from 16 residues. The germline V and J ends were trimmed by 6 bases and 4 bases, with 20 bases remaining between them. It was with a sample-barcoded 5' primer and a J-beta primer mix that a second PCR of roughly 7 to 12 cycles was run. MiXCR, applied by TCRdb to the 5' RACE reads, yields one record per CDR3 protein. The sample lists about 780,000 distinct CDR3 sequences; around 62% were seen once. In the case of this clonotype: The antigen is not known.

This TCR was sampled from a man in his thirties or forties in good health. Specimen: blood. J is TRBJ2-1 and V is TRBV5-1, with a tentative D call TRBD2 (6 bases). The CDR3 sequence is CASTHRPGEGYNEQFF. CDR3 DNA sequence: TGCGCCAGCACCCACCGGCCGGGGGAAGGGTACAATGAGCAGTTCTTC. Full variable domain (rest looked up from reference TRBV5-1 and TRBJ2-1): KAGVTQTPRYLIKTRGQQVTLSCSPISGHRSVSWYQQTPGQGLQFLFEYFSETQRNKGNFPGRFSGRQFSNSRSEMNVSTLELGDSALYLCASTHRPGEGYNEQFFGPGTRLTVL.